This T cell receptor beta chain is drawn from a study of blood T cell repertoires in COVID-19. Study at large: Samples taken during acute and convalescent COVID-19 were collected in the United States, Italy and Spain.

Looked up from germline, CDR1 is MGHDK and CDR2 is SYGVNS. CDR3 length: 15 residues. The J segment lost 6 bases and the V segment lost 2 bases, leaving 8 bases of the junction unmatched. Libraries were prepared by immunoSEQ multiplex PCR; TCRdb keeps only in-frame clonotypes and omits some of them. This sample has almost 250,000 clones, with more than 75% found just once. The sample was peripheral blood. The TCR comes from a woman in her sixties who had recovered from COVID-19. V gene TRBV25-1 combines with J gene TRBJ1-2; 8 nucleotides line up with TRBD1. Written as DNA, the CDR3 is TGTGCCAGCAGTGAACCCCAGGGGGCGTTCCATGGCTACACCTTC. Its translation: CASSEPQGAFHGYTF.